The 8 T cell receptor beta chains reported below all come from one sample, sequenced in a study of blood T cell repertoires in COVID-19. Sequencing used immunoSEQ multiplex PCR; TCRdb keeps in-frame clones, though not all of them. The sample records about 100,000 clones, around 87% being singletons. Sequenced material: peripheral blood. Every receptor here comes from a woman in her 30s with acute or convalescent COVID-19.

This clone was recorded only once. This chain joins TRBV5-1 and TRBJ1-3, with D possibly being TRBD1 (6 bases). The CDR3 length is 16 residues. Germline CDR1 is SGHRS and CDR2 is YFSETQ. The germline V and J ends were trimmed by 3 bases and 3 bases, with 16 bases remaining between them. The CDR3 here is CASSYGAGQGGNTIYF. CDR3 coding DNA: TGCGCCAGCAGCTACGGAGCGGGACAAGGTGGAAACACCATATATTTT.

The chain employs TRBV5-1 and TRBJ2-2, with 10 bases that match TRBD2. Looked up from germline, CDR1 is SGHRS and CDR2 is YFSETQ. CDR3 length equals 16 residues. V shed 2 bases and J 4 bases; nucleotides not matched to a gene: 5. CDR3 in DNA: TGCGCCAGCAGCTTTAGCGGGGGGCATGGCACCGGGGAGCTGTTTTTT. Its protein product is CASSFSGGHGTGELFF.

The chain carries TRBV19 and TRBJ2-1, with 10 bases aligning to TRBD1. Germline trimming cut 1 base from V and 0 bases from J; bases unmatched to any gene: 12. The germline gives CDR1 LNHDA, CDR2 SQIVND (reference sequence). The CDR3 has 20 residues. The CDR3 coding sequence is TGTGCCAGTAGTATAGTTACCCGGCGACAGGGGGCTAGCTCCTACAATGAGCAGTTCTTC. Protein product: CASSIVTRRQGASSYNEQFF.

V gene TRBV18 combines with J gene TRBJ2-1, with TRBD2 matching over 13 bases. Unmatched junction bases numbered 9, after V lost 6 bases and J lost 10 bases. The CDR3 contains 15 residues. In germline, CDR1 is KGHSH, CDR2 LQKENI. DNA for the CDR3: TGTGCCAGCTCGCTTACTAGCGGGGGGGAGCGGGAGCAGTTCTTC. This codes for CASSLTSGGEREQFF.

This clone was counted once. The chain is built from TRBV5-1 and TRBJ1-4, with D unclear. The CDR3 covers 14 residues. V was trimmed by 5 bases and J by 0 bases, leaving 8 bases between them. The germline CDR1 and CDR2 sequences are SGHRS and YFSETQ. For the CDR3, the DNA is TGCGCCAGCAGGGAGGGTCCAACTAATGAAAAACTGTTTTTT. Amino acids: CASREGPTNEKLFF.

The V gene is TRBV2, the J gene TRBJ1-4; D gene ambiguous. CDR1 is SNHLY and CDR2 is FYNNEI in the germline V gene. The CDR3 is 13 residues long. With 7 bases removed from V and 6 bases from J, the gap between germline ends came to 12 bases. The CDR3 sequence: CASMGRRDEKLFF. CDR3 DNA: TGTGCCAGCATGGGCAGGAGGGATGAAAAACTGTTTTTT.

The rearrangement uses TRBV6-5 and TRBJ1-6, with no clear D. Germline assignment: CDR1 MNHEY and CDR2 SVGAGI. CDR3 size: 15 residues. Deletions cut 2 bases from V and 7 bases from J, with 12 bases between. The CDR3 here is CASSYGGNENSPLHF. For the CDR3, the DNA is TGTGCCAGCAGTTACGGAGGGAACGAGAATTCACCCCTCCACTTT.

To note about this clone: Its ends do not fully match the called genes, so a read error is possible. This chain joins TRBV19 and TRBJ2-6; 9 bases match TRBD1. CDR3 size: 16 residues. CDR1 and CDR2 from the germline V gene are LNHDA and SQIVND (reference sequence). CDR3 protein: CASSVDRGTGANVLTF. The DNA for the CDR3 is TGTGCCAGTAGTGTAGACAGGGGGACTGGGGCCAACGTCCTGACTTTC.